This is a list of T cell receptor beta chains from one sample in a study of regulatory T cells in long-lasting Graves disease. In TCRdb, the multiplex PCR reads were re-called with MiXCR into one record per CDR3 protein. The sample yields about 540,000 distinct CDR3 sequences, around an eighth seen once. These data were also reused for a study on T cells in Graves' hyperthyroidism and ophthalmopathy.

The input for sequencing was peripheral blood mononuclear cells (PBMCs), taken at new diagnosis, from a patient treated with antithyroid drugs. The receptor source for this set is a man under 40 with Graves disease. Both conserved end residues are part of each CDR3. A D gene is named only where the DNA matches it firmly. The size entry is marked missing in some rows and otherwise reads once, few, many or a size class.

d_gene: -
abundance: many
v_gene: TRBV13
j_gene: TRBJ2-5
CDR3nt: TGTGCCAGCAGCTTGGGGGTTTCGGGAGAGACCCAGTACTTC
CDR3aa: CASSLGVSGETQYF

d_gene: -
abundance: few
v_gene: TRBV20-1
j_gene: TRBJ1-2
CDR3nt: TGCAGTGCTAGAGAGCCTCATCGCTACACCTTC
CDR3aa: CSAREPHRYTF

d_gene: -
abundance: many
v_gene: TRBV11-2
j_gene: TRBJ1-2
CDR3nt: TGTGCCAGCAGCTTAGATCCCGGCGACTATGGCTACACCTTC
CDR3aa: CASSLDPGDYGYTF

d_gene: TRBD1
abundance: -
v_gene: TRBV7-3
j_gene: TRBJ1-5
CDR3nt: TGTGCCAGCTCACCTCGACAGGGCGGTCAGCCCCAGCATTTT
CDR3aa: CASSPRQGGQPQHF

d_gene: TRBD1
abundance: many
v_gene: TRBV18
j_gene: TRBJ1-5
CDR3nt: TGTGCCAGCTCACCCCCGACAGGGGGCCAGCCCCAGCATTTT
CDR3aa: CASSPPTGGQPQHF

d_gene: TRBD1
abundance: few
v_gene: TRBV15
j_gene: TRBJ2-5
CDR3nt: TGTGCCACCAGCGGGGGACTGGACAGGGGGTTGCGGGAGACCCAGTACTTC
CDR3aa: CATSGGLDRGLRETQYF

d_gene: -
abundance: few
v_gene: TRBV6-1
j_gene: TRBJ2-3
CDR3nt: TGTGCCAGCAGTCGCTCACTTCCCCGGGGTGGAACGCAGTATTTT
CDR3aa: CASSRSLPRGGTQYF

d_gene: TRBD1
abundance: many
v_gene: TRBV2
j_gene: TRBJ1-1
CDR3nt: TGTGCCAGCGGGGGACAGGGAATCACTGAAGCTTTCTTT
CDR3aa: CASGGQGITEAFF

d_gene: -
abundance: -
v_gene: TRBV11-2
j_gene: TRBJ1-1
CDR3nt: TGCGCCAGCAGCCAAGGGTACGGACCTAACACTGAAGCTTTCTTT
CDR3aa: CASSQGYGPNTEAFF

d_gene: TRBD2
abundance: few
v_gene: TRBV2
j_gene: TRBJ2-1
CDR3nt: TGTGCCAGCAGTGAGTTCAGTAGCGGGAGGGAGAATGAGCAGTTCTTC
CDR3aa: CASSEFSSGRENEQFF

d_gene: -
abundance: -
v_gene: TRBV4-1
j_gene: TRBJ1-6
CDR3nt: TGCGCCAGCAGCCAACCAAGGCGGGGGATGAGGAATTCACCCCTCCACTTT
CDR3aa: CASSQPRRGMRNSPLHF

d_gene: -
abundance: many
v_gene: TRBV15
j_gene: TRBJ1-2
CDR3nt: TGTGCCACCAGCGACATGTGGGGAGGAAACGGCTACACCTTC
CDR3aa: CATSDMWGGNGYTF

d_gene: TRBD1
abundance: few
v_gene: TRBV19
j_gene: TRBJ1-6
CDR3nt: TGTGCCAGCCGGGGACAGGCCAATTCACCCCTCCACTTT
CDR3aa: CASRGQANSPLHF

d_gene: -
abundance: many
v_gene: TRBV29-1
j_gene: TRBJ1-1
CDR3nt: TGCAGCGTCGTGGACACCTTGAACACTGAAGCTTTCTTT
CDR3aa: CSVVDTLNTEAFF

d_gene: TRBD1
abundance: -
v_gene: TRBV5-5
j_gene: TRBJ1-2
CDR3nt: TGTGCCAGCAGCTTGGTGGCAGGGGGCGCTGGTGGCTACACCTTC
CDR3aa: CASSLVAGGAGGYTF

d_gene: -
abundance: -
v_gene: TRBV11-2
j_gene: TRBJ2-2
CDR3nt: TGTGCCAGCAGCTTAGAGCGCAGTTTCACCGGGGAGCTGTTTTTT
CDR3aa: CASSLERSFTGELFF

d_gene: -
abundance: many
v_gene: TRBV3-1
j_gene: TRBJ2-5
CDR3nt: TGTGCCAGCAGCCAAGAGGGCTTCCAAGAAACCCAGTACTTC
CDR3aa: CASSQEGFQETQYF

d_gene: TRBD1
abundance: -
v_gene: TRBV5-1
j_gene: TRBJ2-7
CDR3nt: TGCGCCAGCAGTTCCGGGACAGGAAAGTACGAGCAGTACTTC
CDR3aa: CASSSGTGKYEQYF

d_gene: TRBD1
abundance: many
v_gene: TRBV7-9
j_gene: TRBJ1-1
CDR3nt: TGTGCCAGCAGCCCTCTGACAGGGGCTGAAGCTTTCTTT
CDR3aa: CASSPLTGAEAFF

d_gene: TRBD1
abundance: many
v_gene: TRBV20-1
j_gene: TRBJ2-3
CDR3nt: TGCAGTGCTAGGCCCGGGACAGGGGGCGCGTTAGATACGCAGTATTTT
CDR3aa: CSARPGTGGALDTQYF

d_gene: TRBD1
abundance: many
v_gene: TRBV13
j_gene: TRBJ2-7
CDR3nt: TGTGCCAGCAGCTCCGGACAGGGCCCCTCCTACGAGCAGTACTTC
CDR3aa: CASSSGQGPSYEQYF

d_gene: -
abundance: -
v_gene: TRBV3-1
j_gene: TRBJ2-7
CDR3nt: TGTGCCAGCAGCCAAGACAGCGGACCGGACTTGAGCTCCTACGAGCAGTACTTC
CDR3aa: CASSQDSGPDLSSYEQYF

d_gene: -
abundance: -
v_gene: TRBV7-2
j_gene: TRBJ2-3
CDR3nt: TGTGCCAGCAGCTCCCCTGGCGTACTCACAGATACGCAGTATTTT
CDR3aa: CASSSPGVLTDTQYF

d_gene: TRBD2
abundance: many
v_gene: TRBV28
j_gene: TRBJ2-7
CDR3nt: TGTGCCAGCAGATGGGAGGGGACTAGCGGGAGCTACGAGCAGTACTTC
CDR3aa: CASRWEGTSGSYEQYF

d_gene: -
abundance: few
v_gene: TRBV10-1
j_gene: TRBJ2-3
CDR3nt: TGCGCCAGCACCGAGGGGCCTACAGATACGCAGTATTTT
CDR3aa: CASTEGPTDTQYF

d_gene: -
abundance: -
v_gene: TRBV11-3
j_gene: TRBJ1-5
CDR3nt: TGTGCCAGCCGGCGCGCGAACAATCAGCCCCAGCATTTT
CDR3aa: CASRRANNQPQHF

d_gene: TRBD1
abundance: -
v_gene: TRBV30
j_gene: TRBJ2-7
CDR3nt: TGTGCCTGGAGTGTAGGGACAGGGTTTTACGAGCAGTACTTC
CDR3aa: CAWSVGTGFYEQYF

d_gene: -
abundance: many
v_gene: TRBV7-2
j_gene: TRBJ2-7
CDR3nt: TGTGCCAGCAGCCGCCCGTGGGTGTACGAGCAGTACTTC
CDR3aa: CASSRPWVYEQYF

d_gene: -
abundance: many
v_gene: TRBV20-1
j_gene: TRBJ2-1
CDR3nt: TGCAGTGCTAGGATTACTAGGGAGCAGTTCTTC
CDR3aa: CSARITREQFF

d_gene: -
abundance: -
v_gene: TRBV6-1
j_gene: TRBJ2-5
CDR3nt: TGTGCCAGCTTTACCGGATGGCCAGGGGAGACCCAGTACTTC
CDR3aa: CASFTGWPGETQYF

d_gene: -
abundance: many
v_gene: TRBV24-1
j_gene: TRBJ2-5
CDR3nt: TGTGCCACCAGTGACCCCGCAGGGTCCGACCAAGAGACCCAGTACTTC
CDR3aa: CATSDPAGSDQETQYF

d_gene: -
abundance: few
v_gene: TRBV3-1
j_gene: TRBJ1-3
CDR3nt: TGTGCCAGCAGCCAAGGACAGAGCTCTGGAAACACCATATATTTT
CDR3aa: CASSQGQSSGNTIYF

d_gene: -
abundance: many
v_gene: TRBV7-9
j_gene: TRBJ1-2
CDR3nt: TGTGCCAGCAGCTCAGAAGCCTCTATCTATGGCTACACCTTC
CDR3aa: CASSSEASIYGYTF

d_gene: -
abundance: -
v_gene: TRBV4-1
j_gene: TRBJ1-5
CDR3nt: TGCGCCAGCAGCCCACAGGGAAGGGGACGCAATCAGCCCCAGCATTTT
CDR3aa: CASSPQGRGRNQPQHF

d_gene: -
abundance: few
v_gene: TRBV7-9
j_gene: TRBJ1-1
CDR3nt: TGTGCCAGCAGACACCACGGACGAGCTAGCACTGAAGCTTTCTTT
CDR3aa: CASRHHGRASTEAFF

d_gene: -
abundance: -
v_gene: TRBV5-8
j_gene: TRBJ2-7
CDR3nt: TGTGCCAGCAGCCCGATGGGGAGCTTATATTGGGAGCAGTACTTC
CDR3aa: CASSPMGSLYWEQYF

d_gene: -
abundance: many
v_gene: TRBV6-1
j_gene: TRBJ2-6
CDR3nt: TGTGCCAGCAGTGAGGGGACATCTGGGGCCAACGTCCTGACTTTC
CDR3aa: CASSEGTSGANVLTF

d_gene: TRBD2
abundance: many
v_gene: TRBV15
j_gene: TRBJ2-1
CDR3nt: TGTGCCACCAGCTCGTCGGTAGCGGGGACCTACAATGAGCAGTTCTTC
CDR3aa: CATSSSVAGTYNEQFF

d_gene: -
abundance: few
v_gene: TRBV20-1
j_gene: TRBJ2-5
CDR3nt: TGCAGTGCTCGGCCCAACACCCGAGAGACCCAGTACTTC
CDR3aa: CSARPNTRETQYF

d_gene: TRBD2
abundance: few
v_gene: TRBV20-1
j_gene: TRBJ2-3
CDR3nt: TGCAGTGCTAGTACGACTAGCGATAGCACAGATACGCAGTATTTT
CDR3aa: CSASTTSDSTDTQYF